The 27 T cell receptor beta chains in this list originate from one sample, sequenced in a study of memory CD4+ T cells and cytomegalovirus serostatus. Here immunoSEQ multiplex PCR was the method, and the copy in TCRdb shows in-frame clones only, minus some. This sample has tens of thousands of clones, with more than 75% found just once. The sort gate was single viable CD3+CD4+CD8-CD45RO+ cells for memory CD4+ T cells. The sample comprised memory CD4+ T cells from blood. These receptors were obtained from an adult in good health and CMV-seropositive.

V usage is TRBV19 and J usage is TRBJ1-1; perhaps TRBD1 as D (6 bases). Germline-derived CDR1 and CDR2 are LNHDA and SQIVND (reference sequence). This CDR3 comprises 15 residues. V shed 8 bases and J shed 3 bases, with 19 bases lying between them. The CDR3: CASLILGQRHTEAFF. CDR3 bases: TGTGCCAGTCTTATCCTCGGACAGCGACACACTGAAGCTTTCTTT.

The chain carries TRBV6-6 and TRBJ1-1, with D unresolved. V shed 2 bases and J shed 5 bases, with 12 bases lying between them. This CDR3 contains 14 residues. Germline V gene lookup returns CDR1 MNHNY and CDR2 SVGAGI (reference sequence). The CDR3 loop reads CASSYRGEGTEAFF. In DNA form, the CDR3 reads TGTGCCAGCAGTTACCGAGGTGAAGGGACTGAAGCTTTCTTT.

This chain links TRBV5-6 with TRBJ2-3, with D perhaps matching TRBD1 (5 bases). Trimming took 4 bases from V and 3 from J, leaving 18 bases between them. The germline gives CDR1 SGHDT, CDR2 YYEEEE. This CDR3 has 16 residues. The CDR3 here is CASSPVTGATTDTQYF. The CDR3 DNA is TGTGCCAGCAGCCCCGTCACAGGCGCTACGACAGATACGCAGTATTTT.

CDR3 sequence reads: CASSLSSAGAHQPQHF. DNA for the CDR3: TGTGCCAGCAGTTTAAGCAGCGCGGGGGCGCATCAGCCCCAGCATTTT. The rearrangement joins TRBV27 to TRBJ1-5; TRBD1 might be the D (6 bases). The germline CDR1 and CDR2 sequences are MNHEY and SMNVEV (reference sequence). Trimming shortened V by 2 bases and J by 5 bases, and 16 bases separated the two germline ends. CDR3 length equals 16 residues.

The gene calls are TRBV13 and TRBJ1-3; D may be TRBD1 (5 bases). This CDR3 spans 16 amino acids. Germline CDR1 PRHDT, CDR2 FYEKMQ (reference sequence). V was shortened by 3 bases and J by 0 bases, with 12 bases between the two germline ends. The CDR3 sequence is CASSLIGAGSGNTIYF. DNA of the CDR3: TGTGCCAGCAGCTTGATAGGGGCGGGCTCTGGAAACACCATATATTTT.

V gene TRBV2 combines with J gene TRBJ2-1; 9 nucleotides align to TRBD2. The J segment lost 3 bases and the V segment lost 6 bases, leaving 9 bases of the junction unmatched. Germline CDR1 reads SNHLY; CDR2 reads FYNNEI. The CDR3 has 16 residues. CDR3 amino acids: CASRRTPSGIYNEQFF. The CDR3, as DNA: TGTGCCAGCAGGAGAACCCCTAGCGGGATCTACAATGAGCAGTTCTTC. Looking up the rest from reference TRBV2 and TRBJ2-1 gives the full variable domain: EPEVTQTPSHQVTQMGQEVILRCVPISNHLYFYWYRQILGQKVEFLVSFYNNEISEKSEIFDDQFSVERPDGSNFTLKIRSTKLEDSAMYFCASRRTPSGIYNEQFFGPGTRLTVL.

The V gene is TRBV7-2, the J gene TRBJ1-2, with D possibly being TRBD1 (5 bases). Germline values: CDR1 SGHTA, CDR2 FQGNSA. The length of the CDR3 is 12 residues. V shed 5 bases and J shed 5 bases, with 9 bases lying between them. CDR3 region: CASSPRQYGYTF. CDR3 nucleotide sequence: TGTGCCAGCAGCCCGCGACAGTATGGCTACACCTTC.

The chain recombines TRBV2 with TRBJ2-2, with 8 bases matching TRBD1. This CDR3 is 16 amino acids long. V was pared by 2 bases and J by 4 bases, with 6 bases of the junction left unmatched. Germline values: CDR1 SNHLY, CDR2 FYNNEI. The CDR3 DNA is TGTGCCAGCAGTGAAAGCGGACAGGGAATCACCGGGGAGCTGTTTTTT. It encodes CASSESGQGITGELFF.

The chain is built from TRBV6-1 and TRBJ1-2, with a weak D call TRBD1 (5 bases). Germline V gene data show CDR1 as MNHNS and CDR2 as SASEGT. The CDR3 length is 16 residues. V gave up 4 bases and J gave up 5 bases, with 20 bases separating them. The CDR3 region is CASSGTPERAGYGYTF. CDR3 nucleotides: TGTGCCAGCAGTGGGACACCCGAGCGGGCAGGGTATGGCTACACCTTC.

The count of this clone is one. The rearrangement joins TRBV7-9 to TRBJ1-5; tentative D call: TRBD1 (5 bases). Trimming took off 4 bases at V and 4 bases at J, with 17 bases between the two ends. The CDR3 has 16 residues. Germline values: CDR1 SEHNR, CDR2 FQNEAQ (reference sequence). The CDR3 DNA sequence: TGTGCCAGCAGCTCCCGGGGGAGGGGAGGGAATCAGCCCCAGCATTTT. This sequence encodes CASSSRGRGGNQPQHF. Supplemented by reference TRBV7-9 and TRBJ1-5, the full variable domain reads DTGVSQNPRHKITKRGQNVTFRCDPISEHNRLYWYRQTLGQGPEFLTYFQNEAQLEKSRLLSDRFSAERPKGSFSTLEIQRTEQGDSAMYLCASSSRGRGGNQPQHFGDGTRLSIL.

The genes are TRBV13 and TRBJ1-1, with 10 nucleotides matching TRBD1. The CDR3 contains 15 residues. Germline CDR1 is PRHDT and CDR2 is FYEKMQ (reference sequence). Losses at the gene ends were 10 bases for V and 1 base for J; bases not matched to a gene: 9. The CDR3 bases are TGTGCCACCCGGGACAGGGGTCGTTGGAACACTGAAGCTTTCTTT. Encoded protein: CATRDRGRWNTEAFF.

In its sample, this clone was seen once. The chain recombines TRBV19 with TRBJ1-2, with D possibly TRBD1 on 5 matching bases. From germline, CDR1 is LNHDA and CDR2 SQIVND (reference sequence). The V and J ends lost 1 base and 4 bases respectively, with 13 bases between them. This CDR3 comprises 15 residues. The CDR3 DNA reads as TGTGCCAGTAGTATAGCCCCGACAGCCCGCTATGGCTACACCTTC. The encoded protein is CASSIAPTARYGYTF.

This chain uses TRBV19 with TRBJ1-4; 11 bases are a match to TRBD1. Trimming removed 6 bases from V and 8 bases from J; junction bases left unmatched: 8. Per the germline V gene, CDR1 is LNHDA and CDR2 is SQIVND (reference sequence). CDR3 length equals 15 residues. CDR3 DNA: TGTGCCAGTAGACCCTGGACAGGGGGCGAGGAAAAACTGTTTTTT. This sequence encodes CASRPWTGGEEKLFF.

The gene calls are TRBV7-2 and TRBJ1-5; D unclear. The CDR3 is made up of 12 amino acids. V dropped 1 base and J dropped 11 bases, with 9 bases sitting between them. CDR1 and CDR2 (germline): SGHTA, FQGNSA. The CDR3 sequence: CASSLGWGTQHF. CDR3 DNA sequence: TGTGCCAGCAGCTTAGGCTGGGGAACCCAGCATTTT.

Here the CDR3 reads CASSRDYLATGELFF. For the CDR3, the DNA is TGTGCCAGCAGCCGGGATTACTTAGCCACCGGGGAGCTGTTTTTT. The rearrangement joins TRBV7-2 to TRBJ2-2, with D possibly TRBD2 on 5 matching bases. The germline gives CDR1 SGHTA, CDR2 FQGNSA. This CDR3 is 15 amino acids long. V was cut by 5 bases and J by 4 bases, with 14 bases left in between.

This chain connects TRBV29-1 to TRBJ1-1, with a weak D call TRBD1 (6 bases). This CDR3 has 14 amino acids. In germline, CDR1 is SQVTM, CDR2 ANQGSEA. Deletions cut 1 base from V and 1 base from J, with 10 bases between. The CDR3: CSVEGGTKNTEAFF. CDR3 DNA: TGCAGCGTTGAAGGGGGGACAAAGAACACTGAAGCTTTCTTT.

This clone was recorded a few times. The J gene is TRBJ2-5, the V gene TRBV15; perhaps TRBD1 as D (6 bases). The CDR3 runs 13 residues. V was pared by 4 bases and J by 5 bases, with 11 bases between. From germline, CDR1 is LNHNV and CDR2 YYDKDF (reference sequence). The CDR3 region has the DNA TGTGCCACCAGCAAAAACAGGGTTGAGACCCAGTACTTC. It yields the protein CATSKNRVETQYF.

In DNA, the CDR3 is TGTGCCAGCAGTCTGGGGGACAGGCCTGGGGATACGCAGTATTTT. Residues: CASSLGDRPGDTQYF. The rearrangement links TRBV28 to TRBJ2-3; 8 bases agree with TRBD1. The CDR3 is 15 residues long. Germline trimming cut 5 bases from V and 6 bases from J; bases unmatched to any gene: 10. From germline, CDR1 is MDHEN and CDR2 SYDVKM.

This chain connects TRBV27 to TRBJ2-7, with unresolved D. V was trimmed by 2 bases and J by 7 bases, leaving 15 bases between them. In germline, CDR1 is MNHEY, CDR2 SMNVEV (reference sequence). The CDR3 consists of 14 residues. The CDR3 nucleotides are TGTGCCAGCAGTTTAATCCCCACTTACGGGGAGCAGTACTTC. Its translation is CASSLIPTYGEQYF.

The table lists this clone with a count of one. The V gene is TRBV30, the J gene TRBJ1-2, with TRBD1 matching over 7 bases. CDR3 length: 16 amino acids. J gave up 1 base and V 3 bases, and 11 bases lay outside the gene matches. The germline V gene encodes CDR1 GTSNPN and CDR2 SVGIG (reference sequence). The CDR3 DNA sequence: TGTGCCTGGAGCGAAAGGGACAGTGACTTTAACTATGGCTACACCTTC. Its protein product is CAWSERDSDFNYGYTF.

This clone was seen just once. The V and J genes are TRBV28 and TRBJ1-6; possibly TRBD1 for D (6 bases). The CDR3 is made up of 14 amino acids. V was cut by 8 bases and J by 2 bases, with 10 bases left in between. The germline V gene encodes CDR1 MDHEN and CDR2 SYDVKM. CDR3 in amino acids: CASGRGTYNSPLHF. CDR3 in DNA: TGTGCCAGCGGGAGGGGGACCTATAATTCACCCCTCCACTTT. The full variable domain, with the rest looked up from reference TRBV28 and TRBJ1-6, is DVKVTQSSRYLVKRTGEKVFLECVQDMDHENMFWYRQDPGLGLRLIYFSYDVKMKEKGDIPEGYSVSREKKERFSLILESASTNQTSMYLCASGRGTYNSPLHFGNGTRLTVT.

This clone was counted between two and nine times. This chain connects TRBV30 to TRBJ1-1; D is unresolved. The CDR3 sequence is 14 residues long. Germline loops: CDR1 GTSNPN, CDR2 SVGIG (reference sequence). Trimming cost V 4 bases and J 3 bases, with 15 bases left between them. CDR3 nucleotide sequence: TGTGCCTGGATGGGTCCGGCGAGAGACACTGAAGCTTTCTTT. It encodes CAWMGPARDTEAFF.

The chain has TRBV19 and TRBJ1-5; 7 nucleotides agree with TRBD1. The CDR3 spans 13 residues. Looked up from germline, CDR1 is LNHDA and CDR2 is SQIVND (reference sequence). V lost 6 bases to trimming and J lost 2 bases; unmatched junction nucleotides: 1. The CDR3 region is CASSTGGNQPQHF. CDR3 in DNA: TGTGCCAGTAGCACAGGGGGCAATCAGCCCCAGCATTTT.

The CDR3 loop is CASRGGRTYEQYF. For the CDR3, the DNA is TGTGCCAGCCGGGGCGGGAGGACCTACGAGCAGTACTTC. J is TRBJ2-7 and V is TRBV6-1, with 8 positions matching TRBD2. V shed 8 bases and J 2 bases; nucleotides not matched to a gene: 5. Germline V CDR1 and CDR2: MNHNS, SASEGT. This CDR3 has 13 amino acids.

This clone appeared once. The sample has other DNA sequences that encode this CDR3 too. The rearrangement uses TRBV2 and TRBJ2-3; the match to TRBD1 covers 11 bases. Unmatched junction bases numbered 5, after V lost 3 bases and J lost 3 bases. Germline-derived CDR1 and CDR2 are SNHLY and FYNNEI. The CDR3 is 16 amino acids. CDR3 in amino acids: CASSEGQGGGTDTQYF. The CDR3 bases are TGTGCCAGCAGTGAGGGACAGGGGGGCGGGACAGATACGCAGTATTTT.

This clone is a singleton in its sample. V gene TRBV6-5 combines with J gene TRBJ1-2; D might be TRBD1 (5 bases). The CDR3 extends over 15 amino acids. Germline V CDR1 and CDR2: MNHEY, SVGAGI. Trimming took off 5 bases at V and 0 bases at J, with 13 bases between the two ends. The chain's CDR3 is CASSGGVTANYGYTF. The CDR3 DNA follows: TGTGCCAGCAGTGGAGGGGTCACCGCTAACTATGGCTACACCTTC.

J is TRBJ2-1 and V is TRBV27, with 9 bases that match TRBD1. Germline V gene sequence: CDR1 MNHEY, CDR2 SMNVEV (reference sequence). V trimming: 4 bases; J trimming: 8 bases; junction bases outside the gene matches: 9. The CDR3 loop spans 15 amino acids. In nucleotides, the CDR3 is TGTGCCAGCAGTTCCCTCCGGGACAGGGTCTATGAGCAGTTCTTC. This sequence encodes CASSSLRDRVYEQFF.